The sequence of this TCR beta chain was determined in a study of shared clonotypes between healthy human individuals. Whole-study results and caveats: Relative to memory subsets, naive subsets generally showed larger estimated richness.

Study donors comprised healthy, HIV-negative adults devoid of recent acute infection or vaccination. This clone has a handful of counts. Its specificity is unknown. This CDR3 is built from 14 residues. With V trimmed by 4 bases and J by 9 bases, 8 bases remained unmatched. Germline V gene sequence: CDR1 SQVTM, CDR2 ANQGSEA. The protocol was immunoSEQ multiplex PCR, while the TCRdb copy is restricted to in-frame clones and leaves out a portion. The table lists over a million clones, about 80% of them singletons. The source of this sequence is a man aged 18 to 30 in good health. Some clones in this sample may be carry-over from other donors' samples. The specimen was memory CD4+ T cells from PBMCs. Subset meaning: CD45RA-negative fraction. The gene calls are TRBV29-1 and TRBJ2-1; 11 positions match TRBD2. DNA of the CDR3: TGCAGCGTTGGTATAGCGGGAGGGCCCCGTGAGCAGTTCTTC. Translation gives CSVGIAGGPREQFF.